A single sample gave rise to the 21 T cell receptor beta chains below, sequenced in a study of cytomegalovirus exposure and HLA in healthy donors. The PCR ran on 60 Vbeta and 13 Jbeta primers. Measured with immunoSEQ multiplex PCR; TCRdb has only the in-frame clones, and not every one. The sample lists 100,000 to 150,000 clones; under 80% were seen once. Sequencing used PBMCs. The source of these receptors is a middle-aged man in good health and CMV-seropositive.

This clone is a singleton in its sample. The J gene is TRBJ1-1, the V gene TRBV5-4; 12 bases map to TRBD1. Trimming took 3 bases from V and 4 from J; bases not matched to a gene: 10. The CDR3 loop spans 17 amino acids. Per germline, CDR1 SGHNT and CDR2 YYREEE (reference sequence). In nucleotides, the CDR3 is TGTGCCAGCAGCTCTGAGCTGGGACAGGGGGCGCGCACTGAAGCTTTCTTT. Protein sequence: CASSSELGQGARTEAFF.

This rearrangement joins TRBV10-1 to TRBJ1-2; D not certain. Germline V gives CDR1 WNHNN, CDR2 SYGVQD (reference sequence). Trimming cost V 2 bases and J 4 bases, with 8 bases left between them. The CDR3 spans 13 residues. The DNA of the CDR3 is TGCGCCAGCAGTGAGAATTGGGCCTATGGCTACACCTTC. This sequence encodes CASSENWAYGYTF.

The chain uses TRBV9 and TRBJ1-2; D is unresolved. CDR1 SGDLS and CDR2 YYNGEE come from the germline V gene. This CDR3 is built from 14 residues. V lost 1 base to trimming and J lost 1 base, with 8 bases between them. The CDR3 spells CASSVSDNNYGYTF. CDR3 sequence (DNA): TGTGCCAGCAGCGTATCAGACAATAACTATGGCTACACCTTC.

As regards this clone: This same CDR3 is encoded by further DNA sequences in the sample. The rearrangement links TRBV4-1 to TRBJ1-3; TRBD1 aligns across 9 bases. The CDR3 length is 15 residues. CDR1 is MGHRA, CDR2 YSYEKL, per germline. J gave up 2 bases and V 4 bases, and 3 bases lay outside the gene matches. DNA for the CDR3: TGCGCCAGCAGCCCCGGACAGGGGACTGGAAACACCATATATTTT. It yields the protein CASSPGQGTGNTIYF.

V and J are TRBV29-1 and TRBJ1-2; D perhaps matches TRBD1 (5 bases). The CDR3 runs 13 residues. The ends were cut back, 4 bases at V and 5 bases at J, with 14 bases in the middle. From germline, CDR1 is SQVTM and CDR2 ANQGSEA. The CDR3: CSVVGRATYGYTF. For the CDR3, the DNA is TGCAGCGTTGTTGGCAGGGCCACATATGGCTACACCTTC.

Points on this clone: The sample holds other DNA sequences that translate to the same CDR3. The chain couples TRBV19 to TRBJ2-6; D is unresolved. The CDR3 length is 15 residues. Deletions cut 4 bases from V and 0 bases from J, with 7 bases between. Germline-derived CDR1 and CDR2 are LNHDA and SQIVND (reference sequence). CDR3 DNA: TGTGCCAGTAGTAACACCCGCTCTGGGGCCAACGTCCTGACTTTC. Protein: CASSNTRSGANVLTF.

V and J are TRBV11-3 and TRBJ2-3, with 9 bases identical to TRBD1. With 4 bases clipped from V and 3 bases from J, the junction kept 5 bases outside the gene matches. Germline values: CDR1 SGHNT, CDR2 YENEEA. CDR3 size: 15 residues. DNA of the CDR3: TGTGCCAGCAGCTCCAGACAGGGGGGGACAGATACGCAGTATTTT. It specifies CASSSRQGGTDTQYF.

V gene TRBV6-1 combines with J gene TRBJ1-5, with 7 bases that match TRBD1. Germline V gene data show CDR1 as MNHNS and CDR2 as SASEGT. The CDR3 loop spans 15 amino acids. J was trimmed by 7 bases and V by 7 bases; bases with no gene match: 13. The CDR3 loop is CASTRAHRGNQPQHF. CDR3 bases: TGTGCCAGCACCCGGGCCCACAGGGGTAACCAGCCCCAGCATTTT.

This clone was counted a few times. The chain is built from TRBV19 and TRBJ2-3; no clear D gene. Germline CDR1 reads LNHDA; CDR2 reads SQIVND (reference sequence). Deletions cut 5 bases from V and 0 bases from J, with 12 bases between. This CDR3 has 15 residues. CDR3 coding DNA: TGTGCCAGTAGTCCGAAAAGAAGCAGCACAGATACGCAGTATTTT. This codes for CASSPKRSSTDTQYF.

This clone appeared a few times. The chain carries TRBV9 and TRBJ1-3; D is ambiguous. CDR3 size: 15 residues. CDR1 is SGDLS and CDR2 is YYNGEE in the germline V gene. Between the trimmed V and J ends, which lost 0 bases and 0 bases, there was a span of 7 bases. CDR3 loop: CASSVGQYSGNTIYF. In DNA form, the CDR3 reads TGTGCCAGCAGCGTAGGGCAGTACTCTGGAAACACCATATATTTT.

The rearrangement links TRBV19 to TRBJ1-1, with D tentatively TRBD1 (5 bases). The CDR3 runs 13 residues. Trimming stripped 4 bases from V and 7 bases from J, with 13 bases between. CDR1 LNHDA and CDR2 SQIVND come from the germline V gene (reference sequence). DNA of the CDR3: TGTGCCAGTAGTAAAGGGGCACTACGTGAAGCTTTCTTT. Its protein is CASSKGALREAFF.

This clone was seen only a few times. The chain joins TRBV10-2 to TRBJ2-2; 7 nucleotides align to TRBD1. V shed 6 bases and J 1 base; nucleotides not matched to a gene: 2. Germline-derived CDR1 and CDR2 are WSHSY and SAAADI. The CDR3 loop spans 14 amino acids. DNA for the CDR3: TGCGCCAGCAGCAACAGGGGGAACACCGGGGAGCTGTTTTTT. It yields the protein CASSNRGNTGELFF.

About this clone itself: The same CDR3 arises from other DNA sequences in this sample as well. The CDR3 DNA follows: TGTGCCAGTAGCCTCACCGGGACAGGCTCCTACGAGCAGTACTTC. Translated, it gives CASSLTGTGSYEQYF. The rearrangement joins TRBV19 to TRBJ2-7, with 8 bases fitting TRBD1. V gave up 6 bases and J gave up 0 bases; unmatched junction bases: 7. The CDR3 totals 15 residues. Germline V CDR1 and CDR2: LNHDA, SQIVND (reference sequence). Based on the CDR3 plus reference TRBV19 and TRBJ2-7, the full variable domain is DGGITQSPKYLFRKEGQNVTLSCEQNLNHDAMYWYRQDPGQGLRLIYYSQIVNDFQKGDIAEGYSVSREKKESFPLTVTSAQKNPTAFYLCASSLTGTGSYEQYFGPGTRLTVT.

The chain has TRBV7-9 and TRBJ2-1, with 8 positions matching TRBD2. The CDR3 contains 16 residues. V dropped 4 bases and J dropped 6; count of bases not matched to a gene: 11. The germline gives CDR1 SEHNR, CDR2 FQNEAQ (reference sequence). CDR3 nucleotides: TGTGCCAGCAGCTCCGTAGCGGGGTCAAAACTCAATGAGCAGTTCTTC. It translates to CASSSVAGSKLNEQFF.

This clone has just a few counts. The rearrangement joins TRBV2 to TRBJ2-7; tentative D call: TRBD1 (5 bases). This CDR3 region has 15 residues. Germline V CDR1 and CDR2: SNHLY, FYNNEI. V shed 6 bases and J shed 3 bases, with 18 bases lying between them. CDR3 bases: TGTGCCAGCAGACAACTCCGGTCAGGGTACTACGAGCAGTACTTC. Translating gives CASRQLRSGYYEQYF.

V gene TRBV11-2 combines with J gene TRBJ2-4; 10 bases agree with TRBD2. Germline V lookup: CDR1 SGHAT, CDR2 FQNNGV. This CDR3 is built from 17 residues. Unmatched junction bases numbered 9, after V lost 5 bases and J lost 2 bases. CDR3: CASSARTSGVTKNIQYF. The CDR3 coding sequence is TGTGCCAGCAGCGCCAGGACTAGCGGCGTCACCAAAAACATTCAGTACTTC.

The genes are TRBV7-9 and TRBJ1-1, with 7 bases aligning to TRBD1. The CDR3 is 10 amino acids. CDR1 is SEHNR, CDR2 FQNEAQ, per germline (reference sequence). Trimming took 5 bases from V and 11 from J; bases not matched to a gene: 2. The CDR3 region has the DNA TGTGCCAGCAGCGGACAGGTGGCTTTCTTT. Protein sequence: CASSGQVAFF. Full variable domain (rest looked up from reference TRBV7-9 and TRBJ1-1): DTGVSQNPRHKITKRGQNVTFRCDPISEHNRLYWYRQTLGQGPEFLTYFQNEAQLEKSRLLSDRFSAERPKGSFSTLEIQRTEQGDSAMYLCASSGQVAFFGQGTRLTVV.

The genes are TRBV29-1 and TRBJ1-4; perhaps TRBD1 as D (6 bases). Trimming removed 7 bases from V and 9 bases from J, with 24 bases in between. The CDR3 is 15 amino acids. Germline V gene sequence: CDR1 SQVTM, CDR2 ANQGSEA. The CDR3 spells CSATISGQQGKKLFF. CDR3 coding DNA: TGCAGCGCCACCATCTCAGGACAGCAAGGAAAAAAACTGTTTTTT.

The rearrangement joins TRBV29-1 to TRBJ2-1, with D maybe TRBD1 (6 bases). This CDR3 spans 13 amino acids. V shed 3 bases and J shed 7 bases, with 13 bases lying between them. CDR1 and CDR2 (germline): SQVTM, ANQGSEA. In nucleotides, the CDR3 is TGCAGCGTTGATCCCAGGGGTGGTAATGAGCAGTTCTTC. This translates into CSVDPRGGNEQFF.

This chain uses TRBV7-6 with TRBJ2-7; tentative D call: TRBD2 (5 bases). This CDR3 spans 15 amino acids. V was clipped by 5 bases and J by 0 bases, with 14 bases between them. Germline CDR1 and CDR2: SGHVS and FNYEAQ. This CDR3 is CASSPGLDRSYEQYF. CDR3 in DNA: TGTGCCAGCAGCCCAGGACTCGACCGCTCCTACGAGCAGTACTTC. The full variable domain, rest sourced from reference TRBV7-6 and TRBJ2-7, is GAGVSQSPRYKVTKRGQDVALRCDPISGHVSLYWYRQALGQGPEFLTYFNYEAQQDKSGLPNDRFSAERPEGSISTLTIQRTEQRDSAMYRCASSPGLDRSYEQYFGPGTRLTVT.

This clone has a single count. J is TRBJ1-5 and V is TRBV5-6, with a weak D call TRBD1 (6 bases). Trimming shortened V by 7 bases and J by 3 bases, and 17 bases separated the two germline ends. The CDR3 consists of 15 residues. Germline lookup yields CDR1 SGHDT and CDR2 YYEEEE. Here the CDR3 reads CASQLGGGNNQPQHF. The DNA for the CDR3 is TGTGCCAGCCAGTTGGGTGGGGGCAACAATCAGCCCCAGCATTTT.